This entry is about one T cell receptor (beta chain). CDR3 length: 13 amino acids. Trimming stripped 6 bases from V and 0 bases from J, with 11 bases between. CDR1 and CDR2 (germline): SQVTM, ANQGSEA. MiXCR, applied by TCRdb to the reads, yields one record per CDR3 protein. The sample shows around 350,000 distinct CDR3 sequences, roughly 20% of them seen only once. The entry originates in a study of T cell repertoires in cytomegalovirus infection. The sequence was obtained from a human donor in good health (CMV status not recorded). Some clones in this sample may be carry-over from other donors' samples. Material: PBMCs. This rearrangement joins TRBV29-1 to TRBJ1-1; D not certain. The CDR3 here is CSVAQRLNTEAFF. In DNA form, the CDR3 reads TGCAGCGTAGCACAGAGATTGAACACTGAAGCTTTCTTT.